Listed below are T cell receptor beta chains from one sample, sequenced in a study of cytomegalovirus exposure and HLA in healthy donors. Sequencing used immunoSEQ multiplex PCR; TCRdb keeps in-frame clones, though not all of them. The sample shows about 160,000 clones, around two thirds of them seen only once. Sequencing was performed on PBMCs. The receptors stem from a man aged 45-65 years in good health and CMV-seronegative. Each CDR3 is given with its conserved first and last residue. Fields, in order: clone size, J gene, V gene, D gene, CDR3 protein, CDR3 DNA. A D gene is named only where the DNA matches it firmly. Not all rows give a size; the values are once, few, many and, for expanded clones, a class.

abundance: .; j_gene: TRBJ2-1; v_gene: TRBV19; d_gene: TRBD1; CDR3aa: CASSIVGTGGYNEQFF; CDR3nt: TGTGCCAGTAGTATTGTGGGGACAGGGGGCTACAATGAGCAGTTCTTC
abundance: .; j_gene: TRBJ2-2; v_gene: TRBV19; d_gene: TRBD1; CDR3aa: CASSTRTGGNTGELFF; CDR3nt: TGTGCCAGTAGTACCCGGACAGGGGGGAACACCGGGGAGCTGTTTTTT
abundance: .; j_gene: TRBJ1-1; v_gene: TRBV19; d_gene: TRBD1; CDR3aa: CASSPDRDRGAHTEAFF; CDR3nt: TGTGCCAGTAGTCCCGACCGGGACAGGGGGGCGCACACTGAAGCTTTCTTT
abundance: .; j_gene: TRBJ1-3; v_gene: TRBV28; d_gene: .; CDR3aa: CASSSPRGPTEPGNTIYF; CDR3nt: TGTGCCAGCAGTTCACCCCGGGGTCCTACGGAGCCTGGAAACACCATATATTTT
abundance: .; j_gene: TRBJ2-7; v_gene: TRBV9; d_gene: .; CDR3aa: CASSVGSGDSYEQYF; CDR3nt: TGTGCCAGCAGCGTAGGGTCAGGGGACTCCTACGAGCAGTACTTC
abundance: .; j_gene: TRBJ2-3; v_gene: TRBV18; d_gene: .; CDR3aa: CASSPPGQFQYF; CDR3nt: TGTGCCAGCTCACCTCCGGGACAATTCCAGTATTTT
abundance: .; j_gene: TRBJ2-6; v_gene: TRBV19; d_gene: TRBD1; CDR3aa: CASSLGQGVHSGANVLTF; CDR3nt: TGTGCCAGTAGTCTAGGACAGGGGGTCCACTCTGGGGCCAACGTCCTGACTTTC
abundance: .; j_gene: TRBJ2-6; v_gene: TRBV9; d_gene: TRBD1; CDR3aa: CASSVGRGTGPSGANVLTF; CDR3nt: TGTGCCAGCAGCGTAGGACGCGGGACAGGGCCATCTGGGGCCAACGTCCTGACTTTC
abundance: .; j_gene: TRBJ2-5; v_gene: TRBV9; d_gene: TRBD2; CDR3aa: CASSVAGNGGETQYF; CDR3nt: TGTGCCAGCAGCGTAGCTGGGAACGGGGGGGAGACCCAGTACTTC
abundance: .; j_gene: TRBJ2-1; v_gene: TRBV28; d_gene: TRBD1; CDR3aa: CASSLFGTGGNEQFF; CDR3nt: TGTGCCAGCAGTTTATTCGGGACAGGGGGCAATGAGCAGTTCTTC
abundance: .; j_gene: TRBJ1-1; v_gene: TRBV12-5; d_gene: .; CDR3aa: CASGLRDFPGHPNTEAFF; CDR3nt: TGTGCTAGTGGTTTGAGGGATTTTCCGGGACATCCGAACACTGAAGCTTTCTTT
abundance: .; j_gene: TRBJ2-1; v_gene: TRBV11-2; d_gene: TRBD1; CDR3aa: CASSRDRGNYNEQFF; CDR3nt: TGTGCCAGCAGCCGGGACAGGGGGAACTACAATGAGCAGTTCTTC
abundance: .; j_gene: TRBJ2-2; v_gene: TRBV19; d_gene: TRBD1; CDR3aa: CASSRTGEPNTGELFF; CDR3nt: TGTGCCAGTAGTCGGACAGGCGAACCGAACACCGGGGAGCTGTTTTTT
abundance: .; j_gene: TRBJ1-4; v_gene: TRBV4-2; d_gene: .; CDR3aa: CASSQDGRAPEKLFF; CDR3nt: TGTGCCAGCAGCCAAGATGGCAGGGCTCCTGAAAAACTGTTTTTT
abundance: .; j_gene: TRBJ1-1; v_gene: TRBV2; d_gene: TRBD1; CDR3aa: CASGTENTEAFF; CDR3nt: TGTGCCAGCGGGACAGAAAACACTGAAGCTTTCTTT
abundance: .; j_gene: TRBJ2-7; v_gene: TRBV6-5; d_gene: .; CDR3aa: CASSSGTDYYEQYF; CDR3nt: TGTGCCAGCAGTTCCGGTACAGACTACTACGAGCAGTACTTC
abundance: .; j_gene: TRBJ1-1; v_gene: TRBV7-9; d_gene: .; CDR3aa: CASSFWAGRGEAFF; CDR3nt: TGTGCCAGCAGCTTTTGGGCAGGGAGGGGAGAAGCTTTCTTT
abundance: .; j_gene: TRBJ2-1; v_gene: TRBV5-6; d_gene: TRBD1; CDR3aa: CASSLVGGRSYNEQFF; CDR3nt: TGTGCCAGCAGCTTGGTAGGGGGCAGGTCCTACAATGAGCAGTTCTTC
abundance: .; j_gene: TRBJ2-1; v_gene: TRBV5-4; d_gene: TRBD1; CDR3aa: CASSLVVTGGNEQFF; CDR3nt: TGTGCCAGCAGCTTGGTAGTGACAGGGGGCAATGAGCAGTTCTTC
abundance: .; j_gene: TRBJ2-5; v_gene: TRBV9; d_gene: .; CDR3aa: CASSSRIEGTQYF; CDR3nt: TGTGCCAGCAGCTCCCGCATAGAGGGGACCCAGTACTTC
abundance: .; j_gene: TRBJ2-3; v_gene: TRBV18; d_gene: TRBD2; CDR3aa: CASSPGLAGVTDTQYF; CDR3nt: TGTGCCAGCTCCCCCGGACTAGCGGGGGTCACAGATACGCAGTATTTT
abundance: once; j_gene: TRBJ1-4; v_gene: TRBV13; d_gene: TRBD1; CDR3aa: CASSPRDRGNEKLFF; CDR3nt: TGTGCCAGCAGCCCCCGGGACAGGGGTAATGAAAAACTGTTTTTT
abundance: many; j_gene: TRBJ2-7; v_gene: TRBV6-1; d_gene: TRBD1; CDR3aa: CASSSPGQGSYEQYF; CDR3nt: TGTGCCAGCAGTTCTCCGGGACAGGGCTCCTACGAGCAGTACTTC
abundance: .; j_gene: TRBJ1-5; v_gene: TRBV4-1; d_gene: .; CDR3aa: CASSPTGLDQPQHF; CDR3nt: TGCGCCAGCAGCCCTACAGGGCTCGATCAGCCCCAGCATTTT
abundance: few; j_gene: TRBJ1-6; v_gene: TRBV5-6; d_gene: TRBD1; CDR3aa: CASSRVRGQGSPLHF; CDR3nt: TGTGCCAGCAGCCGGGTGAGGGGGCAGGGGTCACCCCTCCACTTT
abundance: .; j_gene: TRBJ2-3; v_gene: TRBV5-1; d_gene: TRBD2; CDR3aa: CASSITGTSNTDTQYF; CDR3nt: TGCGCCAGCAGCATCACCGGGACTAGCAACACAGATACGCAGTATTTT
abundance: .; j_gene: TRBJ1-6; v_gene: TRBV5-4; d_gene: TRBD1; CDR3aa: CASSSGQGGSPLHF; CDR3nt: TGTGCCAGCAGCAGCGGACAGGGAGGCTCACCCCTCCACTTT
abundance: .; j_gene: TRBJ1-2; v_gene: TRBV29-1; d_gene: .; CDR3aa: CSVEGQPRGGYTF; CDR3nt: TGCAGCGTTGAGGGGCAGCCCAGAGGTGGCTACACCTTC
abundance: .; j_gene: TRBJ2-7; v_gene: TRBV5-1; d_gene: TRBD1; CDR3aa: CASGKDRSLSYEQYF; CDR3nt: TGCGCCAGCGGTAAGGACAGGTCCCTCTCCTACGAGCAGTACTTC
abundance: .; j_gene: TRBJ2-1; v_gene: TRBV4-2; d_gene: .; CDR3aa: CASSQEGSNSYNEQFF; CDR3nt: TGTGCCAGCAGCCAAGAGGGCAGTAACTCCTACAATGAGCAGTTCTTC
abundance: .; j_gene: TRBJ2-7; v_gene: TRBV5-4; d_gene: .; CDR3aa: CASSLHSGSSYEQYF; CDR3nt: TGTGCCAGCAGCTTGCACAGTGGGAGCTCCTACGAGCAGTACTTC
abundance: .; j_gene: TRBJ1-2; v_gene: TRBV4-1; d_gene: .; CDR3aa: CASSQPQRQTSNYGYTF; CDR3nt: TGCGCCAGCAGCCAACCTCAAAGACAGACATCTAACTATGGCTACACCTTC
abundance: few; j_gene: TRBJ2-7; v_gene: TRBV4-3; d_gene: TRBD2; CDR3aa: CASSQFRSGTSLYEQYF; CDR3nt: TGCGCCAGCAGCCAATTTAGATCCGGGACTAGCCTCTACGAGCAGTACTTC
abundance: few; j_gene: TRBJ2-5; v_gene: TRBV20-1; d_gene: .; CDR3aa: CSARVGETQYF; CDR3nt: TGCAGTGCTAGAGTCGGTGAGACCCAGTACTTC
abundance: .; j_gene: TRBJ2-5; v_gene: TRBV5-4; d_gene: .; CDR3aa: CASSLAGETQYF; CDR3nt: TGTGCCAGCAGCTTGGCCGGAGAGACCCAGTACTTC
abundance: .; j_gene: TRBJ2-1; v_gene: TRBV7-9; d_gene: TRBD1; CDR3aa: CASSQGDRLRGEQFF; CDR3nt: TGTGCCAGCAGCCAGGGGGACCGCCTAAGAGGGGAGCAGTTCTTC
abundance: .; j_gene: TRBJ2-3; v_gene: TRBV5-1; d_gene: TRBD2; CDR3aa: CASSLTGLAGGTDTQYF; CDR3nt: TGCGCCAGCAGCTTGACGGGACTAGCGGGGGGCACAGATACGCAGTATTTT
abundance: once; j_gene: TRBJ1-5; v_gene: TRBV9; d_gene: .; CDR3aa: CASSPAGGQPQHF; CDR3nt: TGTGCCAGCAGCCCGGCGGGGGGACAGCCCCAGCATTTT
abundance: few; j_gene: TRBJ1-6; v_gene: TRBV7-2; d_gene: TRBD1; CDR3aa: CASSPRRDSYSPLHF; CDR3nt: TGTGCCAGCAGCCCGAGACGGGACAGCTATTCACCCCTCCACTTT
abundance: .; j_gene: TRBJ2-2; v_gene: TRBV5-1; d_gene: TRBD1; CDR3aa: CASSLLGQGDTGELFF; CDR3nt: TGCGCCAGCAGCTTGTTAGGACAGGGAGATACCGGGGAGCTGTTTTTT
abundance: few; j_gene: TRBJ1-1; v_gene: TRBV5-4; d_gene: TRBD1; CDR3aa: CASSLEQGARGTEAFF; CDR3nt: TGTGCCAGCAGCTTGGAGCAGGGGGCGCGAGGGACTGAAGCTTTCTTT
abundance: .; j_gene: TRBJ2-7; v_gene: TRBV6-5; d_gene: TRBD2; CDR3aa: CASSYYGGANEQYF; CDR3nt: TGTGCCAGCAGTTACTACGGGGGGGCGAACGAGCAGTACTTC
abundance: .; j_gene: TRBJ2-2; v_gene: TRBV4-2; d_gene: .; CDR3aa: CASSQAVGEGLFF; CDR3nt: TGTGCCAGCAGCCAAGCGGTCGGAGAAGGGCTGTTTTTT
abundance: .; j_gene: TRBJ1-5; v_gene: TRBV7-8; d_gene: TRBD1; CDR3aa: CASSLVTGAASQHF; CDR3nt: TGTGCCAGCAGCTTAGTGACAGGGGCCGCAAGTCAGCATTTT
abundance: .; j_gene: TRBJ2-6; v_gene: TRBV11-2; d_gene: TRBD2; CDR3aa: CASSSGLAVSGANVLTF; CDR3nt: TGTGCCAGCAGCTCTGGACTAGCGGTCTCTGGGGCCAACGTCCTGACTTTC
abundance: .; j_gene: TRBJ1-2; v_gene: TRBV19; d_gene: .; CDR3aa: CASSPVGGYGYTF; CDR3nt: TGTGCCAGTAGTCCCGTGGGGGGGTATGGCTACACCTTC
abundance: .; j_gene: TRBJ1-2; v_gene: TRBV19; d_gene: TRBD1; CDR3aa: CASSIGQGNYGYTF; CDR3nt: TGTGCCAGTAGTATCGGACAGGGTAACTATGGCTACACCTTC
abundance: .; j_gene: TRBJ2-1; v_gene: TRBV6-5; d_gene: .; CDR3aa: CATLSWGGNEQFF; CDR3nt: TGTGCCACCCTTTCCTGGGGAGGCAATGAGCAGTTCTTC
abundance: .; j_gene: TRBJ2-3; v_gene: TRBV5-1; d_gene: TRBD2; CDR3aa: CASSPGTSGGRGTQYF; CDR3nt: TGCGCCAGCAGCCCCGGGACTAGCGGGGGCCGAGGTACGCAGTATTTT
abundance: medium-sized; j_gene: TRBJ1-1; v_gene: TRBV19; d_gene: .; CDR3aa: CASSMGGSEAFF; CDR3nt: TGTGCCAGTAGTATGGGAGGATCTGAAGCTTTCTTT
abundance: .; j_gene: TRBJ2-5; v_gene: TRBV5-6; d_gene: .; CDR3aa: CASSLGQFPQETQYF; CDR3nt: TGTGCCAGCAGCCTTGGACAGTTCCCGCAGGAGACCCAGTACTTC
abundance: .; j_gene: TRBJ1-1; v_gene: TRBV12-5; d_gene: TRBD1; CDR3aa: CASGLQGARTEAFF; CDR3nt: TGTGCTAGTGGGCTACAGGGGGCGAGGACTGAAGCTTTCTTT
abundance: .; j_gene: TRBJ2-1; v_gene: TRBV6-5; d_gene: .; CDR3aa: CASSSRTALSYNEQFF; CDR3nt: TGTGCCAGCAGTTCTCGGACAGCCCTTTCCTACAATGAGCAGTTCTTC
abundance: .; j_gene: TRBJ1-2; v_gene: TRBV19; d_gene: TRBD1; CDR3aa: CASSGPGQNYGYTF; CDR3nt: TGTGCCAGTAGTGGCCCGGGACAGAACTATGGCTACACCTTC
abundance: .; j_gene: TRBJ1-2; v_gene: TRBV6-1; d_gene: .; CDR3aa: CASRLLHRSIDGYTF; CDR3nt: TGTGCCAGCAGGCTCCTACACAGGAGTATTGATGGCTACACCTTC
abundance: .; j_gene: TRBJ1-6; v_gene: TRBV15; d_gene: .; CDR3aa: CATSPGGPRSYNSPLHF; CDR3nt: TGTGCCACCTCCCCGGGGGGCCCCCGCTCCTATAATTCACCCCTCCACTTT
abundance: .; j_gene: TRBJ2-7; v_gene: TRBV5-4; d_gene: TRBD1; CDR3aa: CASSPRGQSYEQYF; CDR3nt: TGTGCCAGCAGCCCCCGGGGACAGAGCTACGAGCAGTACTTC
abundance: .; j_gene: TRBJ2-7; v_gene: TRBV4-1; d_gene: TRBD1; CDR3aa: CASSQGQGGTYEQYF; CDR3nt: TGCGCCAGCAGCCAGGGACAGGGGGGGACCTACGAGCAGTACTTC
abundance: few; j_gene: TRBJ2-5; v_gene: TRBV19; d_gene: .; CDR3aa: CASSTPRVAETQYF; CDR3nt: TGTGCCAGTAGTACCCCTCGGGTCGCGGAGACCCAGTACTTC